Sequencing of this TCR beta chain was carried out in a study of OX40 agonist ivuxolimab in advanced cancers. Study-level information: The mean age was roughly 60 years, ranging from about 20 to 90, with 65% to 90% of participants male. Treatment received earlier with anti-PD-1, anti-PD-L1 or anti-CTLA-4 agents was allowed, and around 40% had some. There were three patients with partial responses, one having hepatocellular carcinoma and two cutaneous melanoma.

Trimming cost V 5 bases and J 1 base; bases outside gene matches: 4. This CDR3 region has 15 residues. Per the germline V gene, CDR1 is LNHDA and CDR2 is SQIVND (reference sequence). Study-level results: Part of the nonresponder group also had normalized T-cell clonal expansion that was low.

Profiling relied on immunoSEQ multiplex PCR, and the TCRdb table lists in-frame clones only, not all of them. Altogether more than 45,000 clones are present, 86% being singletons, with the ten largest covering 2.6%. As for this clone: Its antigen is still unknown.

Sample: CD4+ or CD8+ T cells sorted from blood, taken in a trial of the OX40 agonist ivuxolimab. The J gene is TRBJ1-2, the V gene TRBV19; 10 bases map to TRBD1. The sequence was collected from an adult with an advanced solid tumor such as melanoma, head and neck, liver or kidney cancer. CDR3 DNA sequence: TGTGCCAGTAGTTCGCGGACAGGGGGTAACTATGGCTACACCTTC. Translating it yields CASSSRTGGNYGYTF.